These 6 T cell receptor beta chains were sequenced from one sample in a study of blood T cell repertoires in COVID-19. Data came from immunoSEQ multiplex PCR; TCRdb stores just in-frame clones and leaves some out. The repertoire holds about 210,000 clones, 75% to 90% seen once, with approximately 8.7% in the top ten. The sequenced material came from PBMCs or T cells enriched from blood (not recorded which). All receptors derive from a man aged 35 to 55 who had recovered from COVID-19.

This clone has more than one count but fewer than ten. The chain joins TRBV11-2 to TRBJ2-1; 11 nucleotides agree with TRBD2. The junction had 8 bases not matched to a gene; V was cut back by 3 bases and J by 10 bases. The length of the CDR3 is 15 residues. Looked up from germline, CDR1 is SGHAT and CDR2 is FQNNGV. CDR3: CASSFTSGSGGEQFF. In DNA, the CDR3 is TGTGCCAGCAGCTTCACTAGCGGGAGCGGGGGCGAGCAGTTCTTC.

The chain has TRBV11-2 and TRBJ2-7; 15 bases align to TRBD2. The CDR3 length is 15 residues. The J segment lost 7 bases and the V segment lost 5 bases, leaving 6 bases of the junction unmatched. Per the germline V gene, CDR1 is SGHAT and CDR2 is FQNNGV. The CDR3 DNA follows: TGTGCCAGCAGCGAGGGACTAGCGGGGGGATATGAGCAGTACTTC. It translates to CASSEGLAGGYEQYF.

The chain recombines TRBV7-9 with TRBJ2-7, with D perhaps matching TRBD1 (5 bases). There are 14 residues in the CDR3. CDR1 is SEHNR, CDR2 FQNEAQ, per germline (reference sequence). V was pared by 1 base and J by 6 bases, with 13 bases between. CDR3 region: CASSLDKRGSEQYF. The CDR3 nucleotides are TGTGCCAGCAGCTTAGACAAAAGGGGATCCGAGCAGTACTTC.

This chain joins TRBV19 and TRBJ2-3; D is unclear. Trimming stripped 5 bases from V and 2 bases from J, with 11 bases between. Germline CDR1 LNHDA, CDR2 SQIVND (reference sequence). The CDR3 covers 14 residues. In nucleotides, the CDR3 is TGTGCCAGTAGTTCCTTGACTCTCACAGATACGCAGTATTTT. This encodes CASSSLTLTDTQYF.

The chain links TRBV5-6 to TRBJ2-3; possibly TRBD2 for D (5 bases). The germline gives CDR1 SGHDT, CDR2 YYEEEE. This CDR3 has 12 amino acids. V lost 4 bases and J 3 bases, leaving 6 bases between the germline ends. CDR3 region: CASSPGTDTQYF. Written as DNA, the CDR3 is TGTGCCAGCAGCCCGGGGACAGATACGCAGTATTTT.

This clone was seen ten or more times. This chain uses TRBV7-3 with TRBJ2-7; TRBD2 might be the D (6 bases). In germline, CDR1 is SGHTA, CDR2 FQGTGA. V was shortened by 0 bases and J by 1 base, with 10 bases between the two germline ends. This CDR3 is built from 15 residues. CDR3 loop: CASSLTPSESYEQYF. In DNA, the CDR3 is TGTGCCAGCAGCTTAACCCCTAGCGAGTCCTACGAGCAGTACTTC.